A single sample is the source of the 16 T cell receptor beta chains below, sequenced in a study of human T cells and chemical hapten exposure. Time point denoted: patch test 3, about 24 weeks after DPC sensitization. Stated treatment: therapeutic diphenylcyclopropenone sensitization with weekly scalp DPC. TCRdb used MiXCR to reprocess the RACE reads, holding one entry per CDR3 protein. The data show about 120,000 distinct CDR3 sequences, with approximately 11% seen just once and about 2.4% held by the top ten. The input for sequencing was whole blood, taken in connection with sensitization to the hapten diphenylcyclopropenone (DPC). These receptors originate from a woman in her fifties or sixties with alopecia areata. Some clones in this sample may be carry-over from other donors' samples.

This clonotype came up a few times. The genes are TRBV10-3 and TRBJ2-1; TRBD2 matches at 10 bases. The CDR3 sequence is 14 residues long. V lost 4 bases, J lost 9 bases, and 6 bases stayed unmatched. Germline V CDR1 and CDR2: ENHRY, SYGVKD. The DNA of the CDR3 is TGTGCCATCAGTGGAGCGGGAGGGCCGGGTGAGCAGTTCTTC. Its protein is CAISGAGGPGEQFF.

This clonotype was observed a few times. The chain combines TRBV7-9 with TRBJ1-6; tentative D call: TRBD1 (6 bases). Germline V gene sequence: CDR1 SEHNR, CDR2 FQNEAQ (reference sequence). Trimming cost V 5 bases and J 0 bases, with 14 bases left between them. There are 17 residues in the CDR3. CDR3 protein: CASSRTVFGSYNSPLHF. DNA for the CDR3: TGTGCCAGCAGCCGGACAGTTTTTGGCTCCTATAATTCACCCCTCCACTTT.

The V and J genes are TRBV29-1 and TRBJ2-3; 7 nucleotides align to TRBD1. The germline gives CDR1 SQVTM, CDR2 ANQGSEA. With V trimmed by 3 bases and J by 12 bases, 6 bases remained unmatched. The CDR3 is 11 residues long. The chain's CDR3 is CSVDRQGPQYF. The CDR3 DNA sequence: TGCAGCGTTGATCGACAGGGCCCCCAGTATTTT.

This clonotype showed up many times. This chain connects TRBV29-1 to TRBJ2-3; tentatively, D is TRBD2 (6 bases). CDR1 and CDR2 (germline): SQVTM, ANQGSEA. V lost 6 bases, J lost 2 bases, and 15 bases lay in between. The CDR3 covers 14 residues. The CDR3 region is CSVGGAGPTDTQYF. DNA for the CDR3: TGCAGCGTCGGAGGGGCGGGACCCACAGATACGCAGTATTTT.

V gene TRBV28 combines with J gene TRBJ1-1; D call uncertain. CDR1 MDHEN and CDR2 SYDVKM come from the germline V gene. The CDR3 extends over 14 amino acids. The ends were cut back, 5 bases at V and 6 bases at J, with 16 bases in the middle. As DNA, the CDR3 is TGTGCCAGCAGTCTGCCGGTGGCCTTTGCTGAAGCTTTCTTT. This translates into CASSLPVAFAEAFF. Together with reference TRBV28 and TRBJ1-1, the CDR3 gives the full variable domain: DVKVTQSSRYLVKRTGEKVFLECVQDMDHENMFWYRQDPGLGLRLIYFSYDVKMKEKGDIPEGYSVSREKKERFSLILESASTNQTSMYLCASSLPVAFAEAFFGQGTRLTVV.

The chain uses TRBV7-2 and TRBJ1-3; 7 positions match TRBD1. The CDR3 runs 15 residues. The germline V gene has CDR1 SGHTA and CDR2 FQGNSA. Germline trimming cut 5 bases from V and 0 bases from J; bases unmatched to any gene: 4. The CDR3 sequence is CASSPGDSSGNTIYF. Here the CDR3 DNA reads TGTGCCAGCAGCCCCGGGGACAGCTCTGGAAACACCATATATTTT.

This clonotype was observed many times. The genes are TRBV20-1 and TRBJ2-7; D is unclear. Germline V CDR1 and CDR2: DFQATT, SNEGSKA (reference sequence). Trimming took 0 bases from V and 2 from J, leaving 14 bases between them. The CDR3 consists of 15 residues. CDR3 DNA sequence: TGCAGTGCTAGAGATGCGTCCTTTTTAGCCTACGAGCAGTACTTC. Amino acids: CSARDASFLAYEQYF.

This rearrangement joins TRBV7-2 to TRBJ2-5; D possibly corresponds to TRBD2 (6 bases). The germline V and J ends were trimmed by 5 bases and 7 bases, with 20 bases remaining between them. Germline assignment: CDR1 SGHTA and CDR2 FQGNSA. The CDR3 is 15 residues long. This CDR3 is CASSTRDWGTWTQYF. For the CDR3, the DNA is TGTGCCAGCAGCACTAGGGACTGGGGGACCTGGACCCAGTACTTC.

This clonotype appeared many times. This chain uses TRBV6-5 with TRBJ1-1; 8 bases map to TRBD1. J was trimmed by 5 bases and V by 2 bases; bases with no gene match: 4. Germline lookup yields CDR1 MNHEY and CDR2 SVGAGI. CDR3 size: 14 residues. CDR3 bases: TGTGCCAGCAGTTACACCAGGGGGCGGACTGAAGCTTTCTTT. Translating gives CASSYTRGRTEAFF.

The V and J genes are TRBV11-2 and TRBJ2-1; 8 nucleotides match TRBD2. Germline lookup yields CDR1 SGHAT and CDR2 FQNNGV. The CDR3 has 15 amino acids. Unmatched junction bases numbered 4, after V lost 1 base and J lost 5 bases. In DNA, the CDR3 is TGTGCCAGCAGCTTAGGAGCGGGGGTGAACAATGAGCAGTTCTTC. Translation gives CASSLGAGVNNEQFF.

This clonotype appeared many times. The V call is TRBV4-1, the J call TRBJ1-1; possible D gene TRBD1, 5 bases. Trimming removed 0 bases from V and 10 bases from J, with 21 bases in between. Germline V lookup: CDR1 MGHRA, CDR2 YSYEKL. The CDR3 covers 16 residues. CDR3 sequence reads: CASSQDMAGNVFVAFF. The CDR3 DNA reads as TGCGCCAGCAGCCAAGATATGGCAGGGAATGTGTTCGTAGCTTTCTTT.

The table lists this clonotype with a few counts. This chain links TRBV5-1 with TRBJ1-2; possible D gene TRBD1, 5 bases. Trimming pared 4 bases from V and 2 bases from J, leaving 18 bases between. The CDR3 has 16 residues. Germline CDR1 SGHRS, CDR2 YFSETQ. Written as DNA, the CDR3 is TGCGCCAGCAGCCCGGGGACCGCTAGCGGGAACTATGGCTACACCTTC. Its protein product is CASSPGTASGNYGYTF.

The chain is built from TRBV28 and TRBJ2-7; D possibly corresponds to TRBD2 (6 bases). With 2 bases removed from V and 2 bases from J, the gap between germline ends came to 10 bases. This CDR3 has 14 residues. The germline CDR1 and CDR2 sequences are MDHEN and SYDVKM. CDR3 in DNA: TGTGCCAGCAGTTTAGCGGGACCCCCCTACGAGCAGTACTTC. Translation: CASSLAGPPYEQYF. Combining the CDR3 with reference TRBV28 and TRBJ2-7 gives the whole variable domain DVKVTQSSRYLVKRTGEKVFLECVQDMDHENMFWYRQDPGLGLRLIYFSYDVKMKEKGDIPEGYSVSREKKERFSLILESASTNQTSMYLCASSLAGPPYEQYFGPGTRLTVT.

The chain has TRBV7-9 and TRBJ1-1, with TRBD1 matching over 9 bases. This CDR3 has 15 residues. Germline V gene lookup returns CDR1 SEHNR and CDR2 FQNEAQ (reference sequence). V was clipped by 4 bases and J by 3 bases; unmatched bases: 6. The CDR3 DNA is TGTGCCAGCAGCTCCCACGACAGGGGGTACACTGAAGCTTTCTTT. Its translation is CASSSHDRGYTEAFF. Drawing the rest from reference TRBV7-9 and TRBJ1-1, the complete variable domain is DTGVSQNPRHKITKRGQNVTFRCDPISEHNRLYWYRQTLGQGPEFLTYFQNEAQLEKSRLLSDRFSAERPKGSFSTLEIQRTEQGDSAMYLCASSSHDRGYTEAFFGQGTRLTVV.

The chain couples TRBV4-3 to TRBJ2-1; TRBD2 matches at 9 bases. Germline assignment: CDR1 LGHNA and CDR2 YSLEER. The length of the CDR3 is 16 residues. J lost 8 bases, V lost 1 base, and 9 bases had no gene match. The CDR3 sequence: CASSQVGGRAGHEQFF. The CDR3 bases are TGCGCCAGCAGCCAAGTTGGCGGGAGGGCCGGCCATGAGCAGTTCTTC.

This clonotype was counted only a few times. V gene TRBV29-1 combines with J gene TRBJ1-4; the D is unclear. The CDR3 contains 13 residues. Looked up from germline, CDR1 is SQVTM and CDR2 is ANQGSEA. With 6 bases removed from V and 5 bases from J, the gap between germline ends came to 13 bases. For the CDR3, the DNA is TGCAGCGTCGGCCGGCGGAGGAATGAAAAACTGTTTTTT. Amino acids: CSVGRRRNEKLFF. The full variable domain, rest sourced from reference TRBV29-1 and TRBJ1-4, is SAVISQKPSRDICQRGTSLTIQCQVDSQVTMMFWYRQQPGQSLTLIATANQGSEATYESGFVIDKFPISRPNLTFSTLTVSNMSPEDSSIYLCSVGRRRNEKLFFGSGTQLSVL.